The next 11 T cell receptor beta chains were all read from a single sample in a study of blood T cell repertoires in COVID-19. Measured with immunoSEQ multiplex PCR; TCRdb has only the in-frame clones, and not every one. The sample shows some 300,000 clones, over 90% of them seen only once. Input material: PBMCs or T cells enriched from blood (not recorded which). The source of these receptors is a woman aged 30 to 39 who had been exposed to COVID-19.

The CDR3 loop is CASSATPSGGYADTQYF. Here the CDR3 DNA reads TGTGCCAGCAGCGCCACCCCTAGCGGGGGGTACGCAGATACGCAGTATTTT. The chain joins TRBV9 to TRBJ2-3; 11 bases map to TRBD2. J gave up 4 bases and V 3 bases, and 10 bases lay outside the gene matches. Germline V gene sequence: CDR1 SGDLS, CDR2 YYNGEE. The CDR3 is 17 residues long. The full variable domain, with the rest looked up from reference TRBV9 and TRBJ2-3, is DSGVTQTPKHLITATGQRVTLRCSPRSGDLSVYWYQQSLDQGLQFLIQYYNGEERAKGNILERFSAQQFPDLHSELNLSSLELGDSALYFCASSATPSGGYADTQYFGPGTRLTVL.

The V gene is TRBV4-3, the J gene TRBJ1-1; 8 nucleotides line up with TRBD1. Germline V lookup: CDR1 LGHNA, CDR2 YSLEER. V was pared by 3 bases and J by 11 bases, with 14 bases of the junction left unmatched. This CDR3 spans 15 amino acids. CDR3 sequence reads: CASSHFRQGALNAFF. The CDR3 DNA is TGCGCCAGCAGCCATTTTCGGCAGGGGGCTTTGAACGCTTTCTTT.

For the CDR3, the DNA is TGTGCCAGCAGTGAATTAGGGGCACATAGCAATCAGCCCCAGCATTTT. This gives the protein CASSELGAHSNQPQHF. J is TRBJ1-5 and V is TRBV2; TRBD1 is a possible D gene (5 bases). The CDR3 runs 16 residues. CDR1 and CDR2 (germline): SNHLY, FYNNEI. V lost 2 bases and J 0 bases, leaving 11 bases between the germline ends.

The chain couples TRBV5-1 to TRBJ2-7, with D uncertain. This CDR3 contains 13 residues. Germline CDR1 and CDR2: SGHRS and YFSETQ. Trimming pared 5 bases from V and 2 bases from J, leaving 11 bases between. The CDR3 spells CASSPTGPYEQYF. Written as DNA, the CDR3 is TGCGCCAGCAGTCCTACTGGGCCCTACGAGCAGTACTTC.

The CDR3 DNA is TGTGCCAGCAGCCCGGGACTAGCGGGAGTAGAGACCCAGTACTTC. Its translation is CASSPGLAGVETQYF. This chain uses TRBV3-1 (or the pseudogene TRBV3-2) with TRBJ2-5; 14 bases line up with TRBD2. J gave up 4 bases and V 4 bases, and 2 bases lay outside the gene matches. From germline, CDR1 is LGHDT and CDR2 YNNKEL (reference sequence). There are 15 residues in the CDR3.

The chain joins TRBV7-3 to TRBJ1-1; 7 bases map to TRBD1. Germline CDR1 reads SGHTA; CDR2 reads FQGTGA. The junction had 1 base not matched to a gene; V was cut back by 1 base and J by 2 bases. The CDR3 has 14 residues. The CDR3 DNA reads TGTGCCAGCAGCTTAAGACAGGGCAACACTGAAGCTTTCTTT. Its translation: CASSLRQGNTEAFF.

V and J are TRBV5-1 and TRBJ1-2, with D perhaps TRBD1 (5 bases). The CDR3 extends over 12 amino acids. The germline CDR1 and CDR2 sequences are SGHRS and YFSETQ. The ends were cut back, 4 bases at V and 4 bases at J, with 8 bases in the middle. The CDR3 bases are TGCGCCAGCAGCCGAGACAGCTATGGCTACACCTTC. Encoded protein: CASSRDSYGYTF.

The chain recombines TRBV7-2 with TRBJ2-3; 9 positions agree with TRBD2. V was pared by 6 bases and J by 2 bases, with 6 bases of the junction left unmatched. The CDR3 has 15 residues. The germline gives CDR1 SGHTA, CDR2 FQGNSA. Written as DNA, the CDR3 is TGTGCCAGCAGGTTAAGCGGGGGGTTCACAGATACGCAGTATTTT. Translation: CASRLSGGFTDTQYF.

This sequence joins TRBV11-3 and TRBJ2-5; maybe TRBD1 (6 bases). Germline V gene sequence: CDR1 SGHNT, CDR2 YENEEA. The CDR3 consists of 13 residues. V was cut by 3 bases and J by 2 bases, with 7 bases left in between. CDR3 residues: CASSFGQQETQYF. The CDR3 nucleotides are TGTGCCAGCAGCTTTGGACAGCAAGAGACCCAGTACTTC.

The chain is built from TRBV10-3 and TRBJ2-1, with TRBD2 identical over 11 bases. V lost 7 bases to trimming and J lost 9 bases; unmatched junction nucleotides: 5. CDR3 size: 13 residues. Germline V gene lookup returns CDR1 ENHRY and CDR2 SYGVKD. The CDR3 coding sequence is TGTGCCATCACATCTAGCGGGGGGCTTGAGCAGTTCTTC. The encoded protein is CAITSSGGLEQFF.

The gene calls are TRBV28 and TRBJ1-1; 7 bases align to TRBD1. This CDR3 has 16 residues. Germline loops: CDR1 MDHEN, CDR2 SYDVKM. J was trimmed by 1 base and V by 5 bases; bases with no gene match: 10. CDR3 in amino acids: CASSIKGGWENTEAFF. The CDR3 DNA reads TGTGCCAGCAGTATCAAAGGGGGCTGGGAGAACACTGAAGCTTTCTTT.